Below are 16 T cell receptor beta chains sequenced from a single sample in a study of shared clonotypes between healthy human individuals. Libraries were prepared by immunoSEQ multiplex PCR; TCRdb keeps only in-frame clonotypes and omits some of them. The sample carries around 2.1 million clones, around 93% recorded once. Terminally differentiated effector memory CD45RA+ cells were excluded by CCR7 positive selection of CD45RO-negative cells. Sequenced material: naive CD8+ T cells from PBMCs. The receptors stem from a young man in good health. Some clones in this sample may be carry-over from other donors' samples.

The V call is TRBV7-9, the J call TRBJ1-3; 7 bases are shared with TRBD1. CDR3 size: 14 residues. Germline lookup yields CDR1 SEHNR and CDR2 FQNEAQ (reference sequence). With 6 bases clipped from V and 8 bases from J, the junction kept 10 bases outside the gene matches. The CDR3 coding sequence is TGTGCCAGCAGATATGACAGGGAAAAGGACACCATATATTTT. As protein: CASRYDREKDTIYF.

As for this clone: Other DNA sequences in this sample translate to the same CDR3. This sequence joins TRBV9 and TRBJ2-3; maybe TRBD1 (7 bases). Looked up from germline, CDR1 is SGDLS and CDR2 is YYNGEE. V was pared by 0 bases and J by 0 bases, with 8 bases between. This CDR3 has 15 amino acids. The CDR3 coding sequence is TGTGCCAGCAGCGTAGCAGGGGGGAGCACAGATACGCAGTATTTT. As protein: CASSVAGGSTDTQYF.

The chain joins TRBV7-9 to TRBJ2-1; possible D gene TRBD1, 5 bases. V was cut by 6 bases and J by 5 bases, with 11 bases left in between. Germline V gene sequence: CDR1 SEHNR, CDR2 FQNEAQ (reference sequence). The CDR3 contains 13 residues. CDR3 loop: CASRGLGDNEQFF. The CDR3 DNA is TGTGCCAGCAGGGGGCTAGGAGACAATGAGCAGTTCTTC. The whole variable domain, remainder taken from reference TRBV7-9 and TRBJ2-1, is DTGVSQNPRHKITKRGQNVTFRCDPISEHNRLYWYRQTLGQGPEFLTYFQNEAQLEKSRLLSDRFSAERPKGSFSTLEIQRTEQGDSAMYLCASRGLGDNEQFFGPGTRLTVL.

The CDR3 region is CASSPRQGAGANVLTF. The CDR3 DNA follows: TGTGCCAGCAGCCCCCGACAGGGGGCCGGGGCCAACGTCCTGACTTTC. V usage is TRBV7-3 and J usage is TRBJ2-6; TRBD1 agrees at 10 bases. Per the germline V gene, CDR1 is SGHTA and CDR2 is FQGTGA. The CDR3 consists of 16 residues. Unmatched junction bases numbered 5, after V lost 5 bases and J lost 4 bases.

This chain links TRBV9 with TRBJ2-7, with 7 bases lining up with TRBD2. V lost 4 bases to trimming and J lost 5 bases; unmatched junction nucleotides: 9. The germline V gene encodes CDR1 SGDLS and CDR2 YYNGEE. The CDR3 totals 14 residues. Here the CDR3 DNA reads TGTGCCAGCAGCCCGGTCGGGGGGATCCACGAGCAGTACTTC. Amino acid sequence: CASSPVGGIHEQYF.

Turning to this clone: The identical CDR3 is also encoded by other nucleotide sequences in the sample. J is TRBJ2-5 and V is TRBV9; D uncertain. This CDR3 has 14 residues. The germline V and J ends were trimmed by 0 bases and 2 bases, with 8 bases remaining between them. Germline V gene data show CDR1 as SGDLS and CDR2 as YYNGEE. The CDR3 nucleotides are TGTGCCAGCAGCGTAGGTAGTGGGCAAGAGACCCAGTACTTC. Amino acids: CASSVGSGQETQYF.

The J gene is TRBJ1-1, the V gene TRBV5-4; no definite D call. From germline, CDR1 is SGHNT and CDR2 YYREEE (reference sequence). Trimming cost V 0 bases and J 6 bases, with 6 bases left between them. The CDR3 covers 12 residues. The CDR3: CASSLGAAEAFF. DNA of the CDR3: TGTGCCAGCAGCTTGGGAGCGGCTGAAGCTTTCTTT.

This chain links TRBV7-6 with TRBJ2-1, with D possibly TRBD2 on 6 matching bases. CDR3 length equals 15 residues. The germline gives CDR1 SGHVS, CDR2 FNYEAQ. Trimming removed 1 base from V and 5 bases from J, with 12 bases in between. CDR3 bases: TGTGCCAGCAGCTTAGAGCCAAGGGAGGACAATGAGCAGTTCTTC. This codes for CASSLEPREDNEQFF. The full variable domain, completed using reference TRBV7-6 and TRBJ2-1, is GAGVSQSPRYKVTKRGQDVALRCDPISGHVSLYWYRQALGQGPEFLTYFNYEAQQDKSGLPNDRFSAERPEGSISTLTIQRTEQRDSAMYRCASSLEPREDNEQFFGPGTRLTVL.

This clone has a handful of counts. This chain uses TRBV2 with TRBJ1-1; 9 nucleotides line up with TRBD1. V was clipped by 9 bases and J by 4 bases; unmatched bases: 12. Germline V gene lookup returns CDR1 SNHLY and CDR2 FYNNEI. This CDR3 has 15 amino acids. This CDR3 reads CASTNRGRSSTEAFF. CDR3 DNA sequence: TGTGCCAGTACAAACAGGGGGCGAAGTTCCACTGAAGCTTTCTTT.

The rearrangement uses TRBV27 and TRBJ2-3; possible D gene TRBD2, 5 bases. CDR3 length: 15 residues. Trimming stripped 4 bases from V and 1 base from J, with 12 bases between. The germline V gene has CDR1 MNHEY and CDR2 SMNVEV (reference sequence). CDR3 sequence: CASSSEVSGTDTQYF. The CDR3, as DNA: TGTGCCAGCAGTTCGGAGGTTTCGGGCACAGATACGCAGTATTTT.

The chain carries TRBV27 and TRBJ1-2; TRBD1 is a possible D gene (5 bases). This CDR3 comprises 12 residues. With 7 bases removed from V and 8 bases from J, the gap between germline ends came to 14 bases. Germline loops: CDR1 MNHEY, CDR2 SMNVEV (reference sequence). CDR3 loop: CASIGTLGGYTF. The CDR3 DNA reads as TGTGCCAGCATCGGGACTCTGGGCGGCTACACCTTC.

The chain joins TRBV6-4 to TRBJ2-1, with 11 bases aligning to TRBD2. V gave up 4 bases and J gave up 0 bases; unmatched junction bases: 2. Germline V CDR1 and CDR2: MRHNA, SNTAGT. This CDR3 is 16 amino acids long. The CDR3, as DNA: TGTGCCAGCAGTGTCGGACTAGCGGGCTCCTACAATGAGCAGTTCTTC. It encodes CASSVGLAGSYNEQFF.

The sample holds one count of this clone. This chain joins TRBV27 and TRBJ2-5; 9 bases are shared with TRBD1. This CDR3 has 15 amino acids. Germline V lookup: CDR1 MNHEY, CDR2 SMNVEV (reference sequence). J gave up 0 bases and V 6 bases, and 5 bases lay outside the gene matches. The CDR3 reads CASSSGTGYQETQYF. The CDR3 coding sequence is TGTGCCAGCAGCTCCGGGACAGGGTACCAAGAGACCCAGTACTTC.

This sequence joins TRBV28 and TRBJ2-7; D perhaps matches TRBD1 (6 bases). Trimming took 2 bases from V and 6 from J, leaving 8 bases between them. The CDR3 is 12 residues long. The germline CDR1 and CDR2 sequences are MDHEN and SYDVKM. The CDR3 region is CASSLQGPEQYF. The CDR3, as DNA: TGTGCCAGCAGTTTACAGGGGCCCGAGCAGTACTTC.

This clone appeared a few times. The sample holds other DNA sequences that translate to the same CDR3. This chain joins TRBV27 and TRBJ2-7, with 13 bases matching TRBD2. The CDR3 runs 16 residues. The ends lost 5 bases at V and 4 bases at J; junction bases unmatched: 8. In germline, CDR1 is MNHEY, CDR2 SMNVEV (reference sequence). CDR3: CASSPRLAGGRYEQYF. Written as DNA, the CDR3 is TGTGCCAGCAGTCCTCGACTAGCGGGAGGAAGATACGAGCAGTACTTC.

This chain uses TRBV4-1 with TRBJ2-7; 7 nucleotides line up with TRBD2. This CDR3 is built from 14 residues. From germline, CDR1 is MGHRA and CDR2 YSYEKL. V lost 5 bases, J lost 2 bases, and 6 bases stayed unmatched. CDR3 DNA sequence: TGCGCCAGCAGCGGAGGACGGGGGGCCTACGAGCAGTACTTC. Translated: CASSGGRGAYEQYF.